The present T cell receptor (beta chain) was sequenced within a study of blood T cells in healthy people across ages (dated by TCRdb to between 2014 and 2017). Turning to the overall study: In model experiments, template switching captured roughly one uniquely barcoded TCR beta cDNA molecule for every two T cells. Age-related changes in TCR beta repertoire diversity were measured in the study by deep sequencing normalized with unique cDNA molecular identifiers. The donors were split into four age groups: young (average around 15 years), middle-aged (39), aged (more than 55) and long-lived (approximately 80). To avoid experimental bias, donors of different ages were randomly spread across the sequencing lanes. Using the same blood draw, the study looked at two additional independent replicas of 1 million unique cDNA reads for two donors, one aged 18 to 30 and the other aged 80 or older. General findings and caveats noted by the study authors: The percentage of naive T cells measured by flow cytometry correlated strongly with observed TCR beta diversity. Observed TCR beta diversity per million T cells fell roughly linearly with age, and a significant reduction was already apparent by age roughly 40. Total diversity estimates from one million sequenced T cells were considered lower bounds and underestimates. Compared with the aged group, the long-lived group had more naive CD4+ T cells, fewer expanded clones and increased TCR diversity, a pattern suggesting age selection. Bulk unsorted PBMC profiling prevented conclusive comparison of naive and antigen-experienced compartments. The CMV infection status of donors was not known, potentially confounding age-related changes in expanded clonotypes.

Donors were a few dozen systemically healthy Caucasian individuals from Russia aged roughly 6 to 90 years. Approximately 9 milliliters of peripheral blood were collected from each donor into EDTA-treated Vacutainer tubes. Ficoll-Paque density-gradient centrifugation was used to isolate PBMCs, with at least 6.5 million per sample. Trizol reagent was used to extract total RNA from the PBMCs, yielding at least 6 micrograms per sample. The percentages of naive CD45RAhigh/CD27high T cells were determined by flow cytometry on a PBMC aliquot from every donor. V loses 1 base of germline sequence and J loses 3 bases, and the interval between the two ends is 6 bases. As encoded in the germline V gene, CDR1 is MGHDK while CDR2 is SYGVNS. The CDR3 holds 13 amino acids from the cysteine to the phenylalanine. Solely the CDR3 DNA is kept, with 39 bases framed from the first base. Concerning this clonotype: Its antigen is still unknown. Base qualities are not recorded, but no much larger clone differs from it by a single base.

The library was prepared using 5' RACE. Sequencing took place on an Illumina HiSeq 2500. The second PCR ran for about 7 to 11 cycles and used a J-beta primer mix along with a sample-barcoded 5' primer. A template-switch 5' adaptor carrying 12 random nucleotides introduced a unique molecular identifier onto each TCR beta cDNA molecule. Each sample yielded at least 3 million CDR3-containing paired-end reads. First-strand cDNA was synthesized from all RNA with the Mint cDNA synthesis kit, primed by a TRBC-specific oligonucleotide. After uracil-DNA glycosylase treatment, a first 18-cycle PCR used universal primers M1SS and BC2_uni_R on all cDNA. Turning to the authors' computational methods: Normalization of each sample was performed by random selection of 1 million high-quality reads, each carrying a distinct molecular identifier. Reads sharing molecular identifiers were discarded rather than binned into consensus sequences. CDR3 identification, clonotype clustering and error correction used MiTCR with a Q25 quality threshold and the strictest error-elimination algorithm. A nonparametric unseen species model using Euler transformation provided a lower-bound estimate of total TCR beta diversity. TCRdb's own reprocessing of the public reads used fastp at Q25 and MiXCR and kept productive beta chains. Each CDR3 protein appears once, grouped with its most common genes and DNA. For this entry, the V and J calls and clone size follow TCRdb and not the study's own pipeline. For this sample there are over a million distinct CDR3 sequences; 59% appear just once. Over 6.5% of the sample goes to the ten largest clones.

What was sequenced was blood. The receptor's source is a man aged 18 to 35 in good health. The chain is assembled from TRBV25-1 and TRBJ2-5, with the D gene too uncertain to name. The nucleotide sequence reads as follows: TGTGCCAGCAGTGAATGGATTGAAGAGACCCAGTACTTC. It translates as CASSEWIEETQYF.